This T cell receptor (beta chain) comes out of a study of cytomegalovirus exposure and HLA in healthy donors. General study points: Some TCR beta chains (roughly 160 of them) were listed as cytomegalovirus-associated. Later work found most CMV-associated TCR beta chains apparently HLA-restricted.

Healthy bone marrow donors formed the donor group. This CDR3 has 15 amino acids. Germline CDR1 is MDHEN and CDR2 is SYDVKM. The V end lost 7 bases, the J end lost 3 bases, and 17 bases lay between the germline ends. Vbeta (60) and Jbeta (13) primers were used in the PCR. The repertoire was sequenced with immunoSEQ multiplex PCR; TCRdb's copy has only in-frame clones and lacks some. The profile shows under 150,000 clones, roughly 68% of them singletons. This clone was detected a few times. Its antigen is not known. The sequenced sample consisted of PBMCs. The chain links TRBV28 to TRBJ2-3, with a possible D match to TRBD2 (7 bases). The receptor was derived from a man aged 60-69 years in good health and CMV-seronegative. CDR3 residues: CASTPRGGDTDTQYF. The CDR3 coding sequence is TGTGCCAGCACCCCGAGGGGGGGGGATACAGATACGCAGTATTTT.